This TCR beta chain comes out of a study of cytomegalovirus exposure and HLA in healthy donors (TCRdb year 2017). In the study overall: An earlier analysis of about 560 of the donors reported under 300 Gb of sequence data and some 110 million unique TCR beta sequences obtained from 150 million to 200 million T cells. Roughly 300 gigabases of sequencing data and roughly 80 million unique TCR sequences made up an early release that covered fewer than 650 HLA-typed donors. Of the 350 to 400 genotyped donors, around 81% fell in the genetic ancestry cluster associated with self-reported Caucasian donors. The study aimed to test whether signatures of past pathogen exposure could be identified by cataloging public T cell receptors. The T cell repertoires of several hundred subjects were profiled by immunosequencing and related to cytomegalovirus serostatus. Besides the first cohort of 500 to 700 subjects, a separate validation cohort made up of 120 or so different subjects was used. The study combined high-throughput TCR immunosequencing, statistical association of individual TCRs with disease status, and machine learning to predict cytomegalovirus infection status. A later analysis re-examined previously published TCR beta repertoires from roughly 650 donors and added high-resolution HLA genotyping to investigate patterns of TCR occurrence. In the later analysis, no new phenotypic data were used to find candidate immune exposures; instead, reliance was placed on TCR beta sequences and their occurrence across donors. To decide whether each TCR beta V gene segment behaved as functional or pseudogenic, an earlier analysis of approximately 620 of the donors relied on high-throughput TCR beta sequencing. Donor age, sex, ethnicity and CMV serostatus were collected together with the repertoire data. A later genetic analysis took genome-wide SNP genotypes for about 55% of the roughly 670 donors and used that subset as a discovery cohort. Every discovery cohort repertoire had been produced on one sequencing platform. HLA typing included class I and class II loci at four-digit resolution. The number of typed donors differed by locus: roughly 620-630 for A, B, C, DRB1 and DQB1; 522 for DQA1; 606 for DPA1; and around 490 for DPB1. Four to six DR-DQ haplotypes were handled as single units for association and clustering, since linkage in the cohort was strong. On average, about 240,000 unique TCR beta nucleotide sequences were sequenced per donor among some 430 genotyped donors of the cohort, with roughly a sixth of those sequences being non-productive. What the study reported, not specific to this receptor: While some public TCRs were present in many individuals, most TCR sequences turned up only very rarely across donors. When HLA alleles, especially DR and DQ, strongly co-occurred, TCR associations were difficult to assign to individual alleles. Because HLA typing was unavailable for some donors at each locus, only the typed subset was used in association tests. A further reported finding was that TCR beta sequences accurately predicted the HLA-A and HLA-B alleles for most subjects in the first cohort. This cohort had only TCR beta chains sequenced, and the lack of alpha or paired-chain data limited which features could be detected. According to a later analysis, TCR association rates differed among HLA loci, with DRB1 alleles showing the most associated TCRs and HLA-C alleles showing the fewest. A later analysis found that most CMV-associated TCR beta chains appeared HLA-restricted, with HLA associations seemingly driven largely by CMV exposure. Linkage disequilibrium might explain the correlated functional status among segregating V segments, but an unknown experimental factor could not be excluded. The presence/absence analyses assumed that sequencing depth was roughly uniform across donors, and that assumption may not be true. In both the original and validation cohorts, the classifier was reported to diagnose cytomegalovirus status with high specificity and sensitivity. Some IMGT-functional V segments, including TRBV6-2 and TRBV6-3, could not be told apart with the 87-base-pair reads, so those segments were excluded. In a later analysis, HLA-associated TCR beta chains were found to be more clonally expanded and to have lower generation probabilities than equally common non-associated chains. According to a later genetic analysis, donors in an Asian-associated ancestry cluster had fewer N-insertions in productive TCRs than the roughly 700-donor mean. In vitro tests confirmed that a few of the cytomegalovirus-associated TCR beta chains recognize cytomegalovirus antigens. A cluster of highly shared sequence variants was judged likely to represent a technical artifact of the sequencing pipeline. In a later analysis, about 16,000 TCR beta sequences were associated with specific HLA alleles at a false discovery rate of 0.05. Several of the top co-occurrence clusters appeared to be linked to parvovirus B19, influenza, CMV and Epstein-Barr virus, according to a later analysis. V-gene and J-gene trimming of TCR beta chains was associated with a missense DCLRE1C variant in a later genetic analysis, and the association was replicated in an independent cohort. CMV serostatus was the only immune exposure information available for the cohort. About 17 rarely observed V segments, including chromosome 9 orphons, were excluded from the earlier analysis of a few hundred of the donors because counts were too low. A total of around 150 TCR beta chains were listed by the study as associated with cytomegalovirus. In an earlier analysis of around 600 of the donors, most TCR beta V segments appeared in productive rearrangements about 87% or about 30% of the time, broadly matching IMGT annotations. The authors suggested that the approach could potentially be extended to other disease states and immunological phenotypes.

V is cut back by 3 bases and J by 2 bases, with 3 bases in the junction unmatched. The cysteine opens and the phenylalanine closes a CDR3 of 15 amino acids. The retained sequence is limited to the CDR3, 45 bases, with the frame set at the first base. From the germline V gene, CDR1 is SGHTA and CDR2 is FQGNSA. The cohort consisted of 600 to 700 healthy bone marrow donors. At the time of sampling, every cohort member was nominally healthy, though immune exposures that went unrecorded were likely present. The donor tested CMV seronegative and was one of the 352 seronegative cohort members. Every donor gave a peripheral blood sample, and the peripheral blood mononuclear cells from that sample were used for TCR beta sequencing. Genomic DNA extraction from the blood cell samples was performed with the Qiagen DNeasy Blood Extraction Kit. In regard to this clone: Its antigen has not been determined. No base quality values were provided; no much bigger clone lies one nucleotide off.

The library was made by the immunoSEQ multiplex PCR assay. For the multiplex PCR, a mixture combining 60 forward primers for TCR Vbeta segments and 13 reverse primers for TCR Jbeta segments was used. The CDR3 region of rearranged TCR beta genes was amplified from genomic DNA with a multiplex PCR assay. On the Illumina HiSeq System, the amplified TCR beta libraries were sequenced as 87-base-pair reads. In the paper's pipeline: In a later analysis, some 80 million unique TCR beta chains were counted across the 650 to 700 repertoires, and roughly 11 million of these chains were shared by at least two donors. To remove PCR and sequencing errors, raw reads were error-corrected and collapsed into unique sequences using a nearest-neighbor algorithm that merged closely related sequences. Alignment of CDR3 sequences to IMGT reference sequences was used to assign V, D and J gene segments. For a sequence to be retained, a match of at least six nucleotides to both a V gene segment and a J gene segment was required. A rearrangement was called productive if the CDR3 had no stop codons and remained in frame with V and J, and every other rearrangement was called non-productive. Following IMGT convention, CDR3 was defined as the stretch from the second conserved V-encoded cysteine to the conserved J-encoded phenylalanine. The earlier analysis of 587 of the donors excluded any sequence lacking an unambiguous match to a single V gene segment. In an earlier analysis of approximately 500 of the donors, a V segment was called functional when productive rearrangements were above 56.7%, and segregating when the standard deviation between donors exceeded 5%. A statistical classification framework was built to diagnose cytomegalovirus status from the catalog of TCR beta chain sequences. V and J gene assignment, in a later analysis, came from comparing TCR nucleotide sequences with IMGT/GENE-DB human TR gene sequences. A later analysis assigned CDR3 sequences and most-parsimonious VDJ recombination scenarios with the TCRdist pipeline. In a later analysis, each TCR beta chain was defined by its CDR3 amino acid sequence together with its V-gene family, and reads lacking a unique V-gene family were excluded. To address suspected cross-contamination and a sequencing artifact, a later analysis removed roughly 640 highly shared, low-generation-probability nucleotide sequences. For each public chain, a later analysis derived a clonal expansion index from normalized ranks of inferred template counts within each repertoire. In a later analysis, generation probabilities were computed using a VDJ recombination model fitted to out-of-frame rearrangements, and the results were checked against IGoR. A later analysis scored TCR-TCR, TCR-HLA and TCR-CMV co-occurrence with hypergeometric tests, applying a repertoire-size bias correction to TCR pairs. A later analysis estimated false discovery rates by permuting HLA or CMV assignments 20 times. In a later analysis, co-occurring TCRs were grouped with DBSCAN, and TCRdist sequence similarity was added when clustering was performed within HLA-allele-positive subsets. Co-occurrence clustering excluded repertoires with fewer than 30,000 or more than 120,000 public chains, plus five with anomalous nucleotide sharing. In its TCRdb copy, this immuneACCESS table keeps in-frame sequences only and misses some clones. Where compared with another copy, unresolved V genes explain less than half of these, and the others have no known cause. The V and J calls and clone size come from that table; D and trimming were worked out from the DNA. In all, the sample holds some 110,000 clones, and around 80% of those were seen once. Around 1.8% of the sample lies in the top ten.

The material sequenced was PBMCs. This receptor chain uses TRBV7-2 and TRBJ2-1; the junction holds 8 bases that match TRBD2. This TCR derives from a man between 45 and 60 years old in good health and CMV-seronegative. The CDR3 protein sequence reads: CASSLDGGAYNEQFF. The DNA is as follows: TGTGCCAGCAGCTTGGACGGGGGGGCCTACAATGAGCAGTTCTTC.